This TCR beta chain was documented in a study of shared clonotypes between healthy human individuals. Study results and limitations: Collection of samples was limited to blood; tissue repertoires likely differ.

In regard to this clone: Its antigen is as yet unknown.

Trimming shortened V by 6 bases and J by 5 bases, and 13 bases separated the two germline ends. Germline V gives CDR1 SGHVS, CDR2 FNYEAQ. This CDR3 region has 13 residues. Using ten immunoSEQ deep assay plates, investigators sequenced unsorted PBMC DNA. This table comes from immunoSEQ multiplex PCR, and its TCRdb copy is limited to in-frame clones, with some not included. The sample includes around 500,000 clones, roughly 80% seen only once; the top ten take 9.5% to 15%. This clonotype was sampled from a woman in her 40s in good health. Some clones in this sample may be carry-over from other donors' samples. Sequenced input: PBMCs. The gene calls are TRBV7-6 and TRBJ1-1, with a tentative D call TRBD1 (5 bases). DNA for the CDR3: TGTGCCAGCAGGAGCAGGGTTGGGACTGAAGCTTTCTTT. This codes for CASRSRVGTEAFF.